The 14 T cell receptor beta chains given below trace back to one sample, sequenced in a study of cytomegalovirus exposure and HLA in healthy donors. The PCR contained 60 Vbeta and 13 Jbeta primers. Here immunoSEQ multiplex PCR was the method, and the copy in TCRdb shows in-frame clones only, minus some. In the table there are 90,000 to 100,000 clones, roughly 71% of which are singletons. The source material was PBMCs. All receptors come from a man between 45 and 60 years old in good health and CMV-seronegative.

In this sample, this clone turned up once. The V call is TRBV5-6, the J call TRBJ2-1, with 7 nucleotides matching TRBD2. The CDR3 is 14 amino acids. Trimming took 5 bases from V and 7 from J; bases not matched to a gene: 9. From germline, CDR1 is SGHDT and CDR2 YYEEEE. The CDR3 region is CASRLGLGWNEQFF. The CDR3 nucleotides read TGTGCCAGCAGGTTAGGACTAGGGTGGAATGAGCAGTTCTTC.

This clone appeared once. The chain carries TRBV19 and TRBJ1-2; D is possibly TRBD1 (5 bases). Looked up from germline, CDR1 is LNHDA and CDR2 is SQIVND (reference sequence). Trimming shortened V by 4 bases and J by 5 bases, and 14 bases separated the two germline ends. The CDR3 runs to 14 residues. Written as DNA, the CDR3 is TGTGCCAGTAGTACCCCCGGGGGGTGGTATGGCTACACCTTC. The encoded protein is CASSTPGGWYGYTF.

This clone was detected only a few times. The V and J genes are TRBV7-9 and TRBJ2-5; TRBD1 aligns across 7 bases. Germline V lookup: CDR1 SEHNR, CDR2 FQNEAQ (reference sequence). This CDR3 has 16 residues. Trimming cost V 5 bases and J 0 bases; bases outside gene matches: 9. Written as DNA, the CDR3 is TGTGCCAGCAGCGTGTGGACAGGTTACGACCAAGAGACCCAGTACTTC. Translated, it gives CASSVWTGYDQETQYF. Complete variable domain (other parts from reference TRBV7-9 and TRBJ2-5): DTGVSQNPRHKITKRGQNVTFRCDPISEHNRLYWYRQTLGQGPEFLTYFQNEAQLEKSRLLSDRFSAERPKGSFSTLEIQRTEQGDSAMYLCASSVWTGYDQETQYFGPGTRLLVL.

The rearrangement joins TRBV5-1 to TRBJ1-2, with TRBD1 identical over 8 bases. V lost 3 bases, J lost 7 bases, and 11 bases stayed unmatched. This CDR3 has 15 residues. Germline CDR1 reads SGHRS; CDR2 reads YFSETQ. CDR3 loop: CASSSRQGAGTGYTF. The CDR3 coding sequence is TGCGCCAGCAGCTCGCGGCAGGGGGCTGGAACTGGCTACACCTTC.

This chain uses TRBV5-1 with TRBJ1-1; possibly TRBD1 for D (6 bases). Germline V CDR1 and CDR2: SGHRS, YFSETQ. This CDR3 has 15 amino acids. Trimming took off 0 bases at V and 5 bases at J, with 14 bases between the two ends. The CDR3 nucleotides are TGCGCCAGCAGCTTGGAGGCGGGGGCTGGGACTGAAGCTTTCTTT. It codes for CASSLEAGAGTEAFF.

The rearrangement uses TRBV11-2 and TRBJ2-7, with TRBD1 as a possible D gene (6 bases). CDR1 and CDR2 (germline): SGHAT, FQNNGV. The length of the CDR3 is 12 residues. The germline V and J ends were trimmed by 4 bases and 3 bases, with 7 bases remaining between them. The CDR3 nucleotides read TGTGCCAGCAGCTACAGGGACTACGAGCAGTACTTC. Amino acid sequence: CASSYRDYEQYF.

This clone was seen only a few times. The CDR3 loop reads CASSVDRAGIGSPLHF. The DNA for the CDR3 is TGTGCCAGCAGCGTAGACCGGGCAGGGATAGGATCACCCCTCCACTTT. This sequence joins TRBV9 and TRBJ1-6; a possible D gene is TRBD1 (5 bases). This CDR3 region has 16 residues. The germline V and J ends were trimmed by 0 bases and 10 bases, with 17 bases remaining between them. The germline CDR1 and CDR2 sequences are SGDLS and YYNGEE.

The chain links TRBV29-1 to TRBJ2-5, with 8 nucleotides matching TRBD2. The germline gives CDR1 SQVTM, CDR2 ANQGSEA. The length of the CDR3 is 11 residues. V lost 6 bases and J lost 13; bases outside the gene matches: 10. The CDR3 sequence is CSVSPAGERYF. In nucleotides, the CDR3 is TGCAGCGTCTCCCCAGCGGGGGAGAGGTACTTC.

The chain uses TRBV7-3 and TRBJ2-7; TRBD1 matches at 7 bases. The CDR3 is 13 residues long. The germline gives CDR1 SGHTA, CDR2 FQGTGA. J lost 7 bases, V lost 5 bases, and 8 bases had no gene match. The CDR3: CASSADRMGEQYF. The CDR3 DNA sequence: TGTGCCAGCAGCGCGGACAGGATGGGGGAGCAGTACTTC.

This rearrangement joins TRBV2 to TRBJ2-1; TRBD2 might be the D (6 bases). CDR1 and CDR2 (germline): SNHLY, FYNNEI. The CDR3 runs 12 residues. V was trimmed by 8 bases and J by 8 bases, leaving 13 bases between them. CDR3 protein: CASRGAGDEQFF. DNA of the CDR3: TGTGCCAGCCGCGGGGCCGGGGATGAGCAGTTCTTC. Variable domain in full (rest from reference TRBV2 and TRBJ2-1): EPEVTQTPSHQVTQMGQEVILRCVPISNHLYFYWYRQILGQKVEFLVSFYNNEISEKSEIFDDQFSVERPDGSNFTLKIRSTKLEDSAMYFCASRGAGDEQFFGPGTRLTVL.

The V call is TRBV11-3, the J call TRBJ2-5; TRBD1 matches 11 bases. The CDR3 is 15 amino acids. Unmatched junction bases numbered 7, after V lost 5 bases and J lost 5 bases. Germline assignment: CDR1 SGHNT and CDR2 YENEEA. In nucleotides, the CDR3 is TGTGCCAGCAGCCTGGGACAGGGGGATACGGAGACCCAGTACTTC. It encodes CASSLGQGDTETQYF.

The chain recombines TRBV4-1 with TRBJ1-5; D might be TRBD1 (5 bases). This CDR3 has 13 amino acids. CDR1 is MGHRA, CDR2 YSYEKL, per germline. V was pared by 2 bases and J by 11 bases, with 13 bases between. The DNA for the CDR3 is TGCGCCAGCAGCCAACCCTTCGACAGAACCCAGCATTTT. This gives the protein CASSQPFDRTQHF.

The V and J genes are TRBV7-8 and TRBJ1-5, with a weak D call TRBD1 (6 bases). CDR1 and CDR2 from the germline V gene are SGHVS and FQNEAQ. V was cut by 1 base and J by 10 bases, with 17 bases left in between. CDR3 length equals 15 residues. This chain's CDR3 is CASSLVFGGQGPQHF. CDR3 bases: TGTGCCAGCAGCTTAGTTTTCGGGGGGCAGGGACCCCAGCATTTT. The entire variable domain, with the rest obtained from reference TRBV7-8 and TRBJ1-5, is as follows: GAGVSQSPRYKVAKRGQDVALRCDPISGHVSLFWYQQALGQGPEFLTYFQNEAQLDKSGLPSDRFFAERPEGSVSTLKIQRTQQEDSAVYLCASSLVFGGQGPQHFGDGTRLSIL.

The chain uses TRBV7-2 and TRBJ1-1; 7 positions agree with TRBD1. Germline CDR1 is SGHTA and CDR2 is FQGNSA. The CDR3 runs 15 residues. J gave up 0 bases and V 5 bases, and 6 bases lay outside the gene matches. As DNA, the CDR3 is TGTGCCAGCAGCCCCGACAGGGCCCTGAACACTGAAGCTTTCTTT. Protein: CASSPDRALNTEAFF.